A single sample is the source of the 30 T cell receptor beta chains below, sequenced in a study of shared clonotypes between healthy human individuals. Cells designated naive CD8 were CD45RO-negative and were positively selected for CCR7, with terminally differentiated effector memory CD45RA+ cells excluded. Assay used: immunoSEQ multiplex PCR; TCRdb lists only in-frame clones, some missing. The data hold about 750,000 clones, with about 91% observed a single time. The sequencing sample was made of naive CD8+ T cells sorted from blood. The receptor set was obtained from a man aged 25-45 years in good health.

The chain employs TRBV5-4 and TRBJ2-3; the match to TRBD2 covers 8 bases. The ends lost 0 bases at V and 2 bases at J; junction bases unmatched: 5. Germline CDR1 is SGHNT and CDR2 is YYREEE (reference sequence). The length of the CDR3 is 16 residues. In nucleotides, the CDR3 is TGTGCCAGCAGCTTGGATGCGGGAGGCCCCACAGATACGCAGTATTTT. This encodes CASSLDAGGPTDTQYF. The whole variable domain, remainder taken from reference TRBV5-4 and TRBJ2-3, is ETGVTQSPTHLIKTRGQQVTLRCSSQSGHNTVSWYQQALGQGPQFIFQYYREEENGRGNFPPRFSGLQFPNYSSELNVNALELDDSALYLCASSLDAGGPTDTQYFGPGTRLTVL.

The chain is built from TRBV4-1 and TRBJ2-1; 7 nucleotides align to TRBD1. CDR3 length: 13 residues. Trimming at V came to 3 bases and at J to 7 bases, leaving 3 bases not matched to a gene. Germline V gene data show CDR1 as MGHRA and CDR2 as YSYEKL. In DNA, the CDR3 is TGCGCCAGCAGCCAGGAACAGGGGAATGAGCAGTTCTTC. As protein: CASSQEQGNEQFF.

V usage is TRBV5-1 and J usage is TRBJ2-5; tentatively, D is TRBD1 (5 bases). CDR1 and CDR2 (germline): SGHRS, YFSETQ. The CDR3 runs to 13 residues. V lost 0 bases to trimming and J lost 4 bases, with 7 bases between them. In DNA form, the CDR3 reads TGCGCCAGCAGCTTGGAAAGGGGAGAGACCCAGTACTTC. It yields the protein CASSLERGETQYF.

Only one count was recorded for this clone. This chain joins TRBV27 and TRBJ2-7; TRBD2 aligns across 9 bases. CDR1 and CDR2 from the germline V gene are MNHEY and SMNVEV (reference sequence). V lost 4 bases to trimming and J lost 4 bases; unmatched junction nucleotides: 8. The CDR3 extends over 15 amino acids. The DNA of the CDR3 is TGTGCCAGCAGTTGGGCCGGGACTAGCTGGTACGAGCAGTACTTC. It yields the protein CASSWAGTSWYEQYF.

The V and J genes are TRBV10-3 and TRBJ1-1, with D unresolved. This CDR3 is built from 14 residues. Trimming pared 6 bases from V and 10 bases from J, leaving 21 bases between. Germline V gene data show CDR1 as ENHRY and CDR2 as SYGVKD. The CDR3 region has the DNA TGTGCCATCAGCCCTAGGCCGGGTCCAGTAGGAGCTTTCTTT. Encoded protein: CAISPRPGPVGAFF.

The gene calls are TRBV5-6 and TRBJ2-7; 8 nucleotides match TRBD1. The CDR3 spans 15 residues. Germline trimming cut 2 bases from V and 4 bases from J; bases unmatched to any gene: 8. In germline, CDR1 is SGHDT, CDR2 YYEEEE. Here the CDR3 reads CASSFPRTGIYEQYF. Written as DNA, the CDR3 is TGTGCCAGCAGCTTTCCGAGGACAGGGATTTACGAGCAGTACTTC.

The gene calls are TRBV15 and TRBJ2-1; 10 nucleotides align to TRBD1. This CDR3 has 15 amino acids. Per germline, CDR1 LNHNV and CDR2 YYDKDF (reference sequence). V lost 1 base and J lost 8; bases outside the gene matches: 5. The CDR3 here is CATSRAETGGDEQFF. The CDR3 DNA follows: TGTGCCACCAGCAGAGCCGAGACAGGGGGCGATGAGCAGTTCTTC. Based on the CDR3 plus reference TRBV15 and TRBJ2-1, the full variable domain is DAMVIQNPRYQVTQFGKPVTLSCSQTLNHNVMYWYQQKSSQAPKLLFHYYDKDFNNEADTPDNFQSRRPNTSFCFLDIRSPGLGDTAMYLCATSRAETGGDEQFFGPGTRLTVL.

J is TRBJ2-1 and V is TRBV27; TRBD2 is a possible D gene (6 bases). The CDR3 sequence is 11 residues long. Per the germline V gene, CDR1 is MNHEY and CDR2 is SMNVEV (reference sequence). Trimming removed 7 bases at V and 10 bases at J, with 11 bases between. This CDR3 reads CASTSGREQFF. Here the CDR3 DNA reads TGTGCCAGCACCTCGGGGAGGGAGCAGTTCTTC.

The chain combines TRBV25-1 with TRBJ2-3; TRBD2 agrees at 10 bases. Germline CDR1 MGHDK, CDR2 SYGVNS. The CDR3 is 17 amino acids. V was pared by 4 bases and J by 2 bases, with 9 bases of the junction left unmatched. This CDR3 reads CASSGPGSGRVTDTQYF. CDR3 sequence (DNA): TGTGCCAGCAGTGGGCCCGGAAGCGGGAGGGTCACAGATACGCAGTATTTT.

The chain recombines TRBV29-1 with TRBJ1-1; tentative D call: TRBD1 (5 bases). CDR3 length: 14 residues. Trimming took 1 base from V and 5 from J, leaving 14 bases between them. Germline loops: CDR1 SQVTM, CDR2 ANQGSEA. Written as DNA, the CDR3 is TGCAGCGTTGAAGGGATCGGGGGGAAGACTGAAGCTTTCTTT. This encodes CSVEGIGGKTEAFF.

This CDR3 is CGSAGAPQETQYF. The CDR3, as DNA: TGTGGGTCGGCGGGAGCGCCCCAAGAGACCCAGTACTTC. This chain uses TRBV7-8 with TRBJ2-5; 7 nucleotides line up with TRBD2. Germline CDR1 SGHVS, CDR2 FQNEAQ. This CDR3 is built from 13 residues.

This clone came up once. This chain connects TRBV29-1 to TRBJ1-5; D not certain. Looked up from germline, CDR1 is SQVTM and CDR2 is ANQGSEA. The CDR3 length is 17 residues. Trimming shortened V by 3 bases and J by 0 bases, and 18 bases separated the two germline ends. In nucleotides, the CDR3 is TGCAGCGTTGAGTTGGCAGAGAAAGAAGATAGCAATCAGCCCCAGCATTTT. This encodes CSVELAEKEDSNQPQHF.

The chain combines TRBV27 with TRBJ2-5; D might be TRBD1 (5 bases). Trimming pared 4 bases from V and 6 bases from J, leaving 15 bases between. Germline V gives CDR1 MNHEY, CDR2 SMNVEV (reference sequence). There are 14 residues in the CDR3. CDR3 region: CASSSYRSAQTQYF. The CDR3 nucleotides are TGTGCCAGCAGTTCTTACAGGAGCGCGCAGACCCAGTACTTC.

This chain connects TRBV30 to TRBJ1-1; 7 bases are a match to TRBD1. The CDR3 totals 13 residues. After removal of 4 bases from V and 3 bases from J, the junction contained 5 bases not matched to a gene. Germline lookup yields CDR1 GTSNPN and CDR2 SVGIG (reference sequence). CDR3 DNA sequence: TGTGCCTGGACCACTCAGGGGGACACTGAAGCTTTCTTT. Protein sequence: CAWTTQGDTEAFF.

V usage is TRBV27 and J usage is TRBJ2-1; the match to TRBD2 covers 9 bases. The V segment lost 3 bases and the J segment 7 bases; nucleotides outside the gene matches: 7. CDR1 is MNHEY and CDR2 is SMNVEV in the germline V gene (reference sequence). The CDR3 sequence is 15 residues long. DNA of the CDR3: TGTGCCAGCAGTTTTTCAGCGGGAGGTTCAAATGAGCAGTTCTTC. Residues: CASSFSAGGSNEQFF.

The V call is TRBV5-1, the J call TRBJ2-7, with TRBD2 matching 9 bases. CDR3 length: 15 residues. J gave up 6 bases and V 1 base, and 8 bases lay outside the gene matches. The germline CDR1 and CDR2 sequences are SGHRS and YFSETQ. The CDR3, as DNA: TGCGCCAGCAGCTTGTCGGCTAGCGGGATTAGCGAGCAGTACTTC. It specifies CASSLSASGISEQYF.

V is TRBV19 and J is TRBJ2-7; 9 nucleotides agree with TRBD1. The CDR3 is made up of 14 amino acids. Per the germline V gene, CDR1 is LNHDA and CDR2 is SQIVND (reference sequence). V gave up 3 bases and J gave up 5 bases; unmatched junction bases: 5. The CDR3 sequence: CASSMGQGSHEQYF. CDR3 bases: TGTGCCAGTAGTATGGGACAGGGATCTCACGAGCAGTACTTC.

The chain joins TRBV2 to TRBJ2-1, with TRBD2 matching over 14 bases. Unmatched junction bases numbered 7, after V lost 2 bases and J lost 4 bases. The germline gives CDR1 SNHLY, CDR2 FYNNEI. The CDR3 sequence is 18 residues long. The CDR3 sequence is CASSEWGLAGEGYNEQFF. CDR3 DNA sequence: TGTGCCAGCAGTGAATGGGGACTAGCGGGAGAGGGGTACAATGAGCAGTTCTTC.

The rearrangement uses TRBV5-1 and TRBJ2-1; D is perhaps TRBD1 (6 bases). The CDR3 loop spans 15 amino acids. CDR1 and CDR2 (germline): SGHRS, YFSETQ. Trimming pared 3 bases from V and 4 bases from J, leaving 14 bases between. The CDR3 nucleotides are TGCGCCAGCAGCTCTGACAGGTTGGGGTACAATGAGCAGTTCTTC. Translated, it gives CASSSDRLGYNEQFF.

The chain carries TRBV5-1 and TRBJ2-7; 9 nucleotides agree with TRBD1. This CDR3 is 13 amino acids long. Germline CDR1 and CDR2: SGHRS and YFSETQ. The J segment lost 1 base and the V segment lost 4 bases, leaving 0 bases of the junction unmatched. This CDR3 is CASSGTGSYEQYF. The CDR3 region has the DNA TGCGCCAGCAGCGGGACAGGGTCCTACGAGCAGTACTTC.

This sequence joins TRBV13 and TRBJ1-5; TRBD1 agrees at 7 bases. Germline CDR1 reads PRHDT; CDR2 reads FYEKMQ (reference sequence). CDR3 length: 14 residues. J lost 7 bases, V lost 0 bases, and 3 bases had no gene match. CDR3 protein: CASSLGTGHQPQHF. The CDR3 DNA follows: TGTGCCAGCAGCTTAGGGACAGGGCACCAGCCCCAGCATTTT.

V usage is TRBV4-2 and J usage is TRBJ2-7; the D gene is possibly TRBD2 (5 bases). CDR1 and CDR2 (germline): LGHNA, YNFKEQ. Trimming pared 4 bases from V and 0 bases from J, leaving 16 bases between. This CDR3 is 16 amino acids long. The CDR3 region is CASSPAGAHGSYEQYF. The CDR3 DNA is TGTGCCAGCAGCCCGGCGGGCGCTCATGGCTCCTACGAGCAGTACTTC.

As regards this clone: In the same sample, other DNA sequences code for this CDR3. This chain joins TRBV19 and TRBJ2-7; 8 nucleotides agree with TRBD2. The ends lost 1 base at V and 2 bases at J; junction bases unmatched: 1. The CDR3 spans 14 residues. The germline gives CDR1 LNHDA, CDR2 SQIVND (reference sequence). The CDR3 coding sequence is TGTGCCAGTAGTATAGCGGGGGGGGCCTACGAGCAGTACTTC. Its protein is CASSIAGGAYEQYF.

This clone appeared once. The chain recombines TRBV11-1 with TRBJ2-5; unclear D gene. The length of the CDR3 is 13 residues. V lost 3 bases, J lost 4 bases, and 9 bases lay in between. Germline lookup yields CDR1 SGHAT and CDR2 FQDESV (reference sequence). Here the CDR3 DNA reads TGTGCCAGCAGCTTTGGGAATCCAGAGACCCAGTACTTC. It is translated as CASSFGNPETQYF. Supplemented by reference TRBV11-1 and TRBJ2-5, the full variable domain reads EAEVAQSPRYKITEKSQAVAFWCDPISGHATLYWYRQILGQGPELLVQFQDESVVDDSQLPKDRFSAERLKGVDSTLKIQPAELGDSAMYLCASSFGNPETQYFGPGTRLLVL.

This clone was counted a single time. The chain recombines TRBV13 with TRBJ2-3, with D unresolved. Germline V gene sequence: CDR1 PRHDT, CDR2 FYEKMQ (reference sequence). Trimming left V 5 bases short and J 4 bases short, with 19 bases between. The CDR3 sequence is 16 residues long. For the CDR3, the DNA is TGTGCCAGCAGCCACAGCCAAGTTAGCTTACCAGATACGCAGTATTTT. This encodes CASSHSQVSLPDTQYF.

The CDR3 DNA sequence: TGCGCCAGCAGTGGTGGTGCGGGAGGCTCAGATACGCAGTATTTT. Translated, it gives CASSGGAGGSDTQYF. J is TRBJ2-3 and V is TRBV10-1; 8 positions match TRBD2. The germline gives CDR1 WNHNN, CDR2 SYGVQD (reference sequence). CDR3 length: 15 residues. Trimming removed 4 bases from V and 4 bases from J; junction bases left unmatched: 7.

The chain is built from TRBV7-9 and TRBJ2-3, with 9 positions matching TRBD2. V dropped 3 bases and J dropped 5; count of bases not matched to a gene: 12. Germline V lookup: CDR1 SEHNR, CDR2 FQNEAQ (reference sequence). The CDR3 sequence is 17 residues long. This CDR3 reads CASSFVRRTSVLDTQYF. The CDR3 DNA follows: TGTGCCAGCAGCTTCGTGCGGCGGACTAGCGTTCTAGATACGCAGTATTTT.

The V call is TRBV28, the J call TRBJ2-7, with D perhaps TRBD2 (5 bases). This CDR3 spans 14 amino acids. The V gene's germline CDR1 is MDHEN and CDR2 SYDVKM. The germline V and J ends were trimmed by 1 base and 3 bases, with 10 bases remaining between them. The DNA for the CDR3 is TGTGCCAGCAGTTTATCGGGGATTCACTACGAGCAGTACTTC. This encodes CASSLSGIHYEQYF.

This chain joins TRBV13 and TRBJ2-1; no firm D call. The CDR3 loop spans 16 amino acids. V lost 5 bases and J lost 0, with 14 bases in between. CDR1 and CDR2 (germline): PRHDT, FYEKMQ (reference sequence). This CDR3 reads CASSPPSVSSYNEQFF. CDR3 DNA: TGTGCCAGCAGCCCCCCCAGCGTTAGCTCCTACAATGAGCAGTTCTTC.

The chain is built from TRBV7-9 and TRBJ2-2; D unresolved. Between the trimmed V and J ends, which lost 0 bases and 5 bases, there was a span of 10 bases. Germline V gene data show CDR1 as SEHNR and CDR2 as FQNEAQ (reference sequence). CDR3 length: 15 residues. The CDR3 protein is CASSLAEGSTGELFF. The CDR3 DNA reads TGTGCCAGCAGCTTAGCTGAAGGGTCTACCGGGGAGCTGTTTTTT.